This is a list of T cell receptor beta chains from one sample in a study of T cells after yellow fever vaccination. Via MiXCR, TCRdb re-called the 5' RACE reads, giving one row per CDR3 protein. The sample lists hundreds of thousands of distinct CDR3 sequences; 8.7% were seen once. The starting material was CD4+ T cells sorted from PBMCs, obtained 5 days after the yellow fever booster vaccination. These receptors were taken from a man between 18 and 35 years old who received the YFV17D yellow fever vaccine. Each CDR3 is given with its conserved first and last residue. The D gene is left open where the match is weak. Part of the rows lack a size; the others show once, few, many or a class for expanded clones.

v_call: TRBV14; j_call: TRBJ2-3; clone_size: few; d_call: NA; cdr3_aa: CASSQVIGGTTDTQYF; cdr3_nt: TGTGCCAGCAGCCAAGTTATTGGGGGGACCACAGATACGCAGTATTTT
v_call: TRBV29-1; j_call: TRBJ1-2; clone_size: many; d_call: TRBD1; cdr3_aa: CSVAGDRGLYGYTF; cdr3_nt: TGCAGCGTTGCCGGGGACAGGGGGCTGTATGGCTACACCTTC
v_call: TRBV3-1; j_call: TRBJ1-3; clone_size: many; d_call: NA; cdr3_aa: CASSQGGNTIYF; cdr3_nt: TGTGCCAGCAGCCAGGGTGGAAACACCATATATTTT
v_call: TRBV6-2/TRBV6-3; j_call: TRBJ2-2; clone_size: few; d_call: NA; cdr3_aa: CASSTPGAYTGELFF; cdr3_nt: TGTGCCAGCAGTACCCCCGGGGCCTACACCGGGGAGCTGTTTTTT
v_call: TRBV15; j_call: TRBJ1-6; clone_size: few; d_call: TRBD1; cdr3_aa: CATSLLDRDSPLHF; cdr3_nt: TGTGCCACCAGCCTCCTGGACAGGGATTCACCCCTCCACTTT
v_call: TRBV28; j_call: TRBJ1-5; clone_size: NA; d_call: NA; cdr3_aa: CASSPWDQPQHF; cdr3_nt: TGTGCCAGCAGTCCTTGGGATCAGCCCCAGCATTTT
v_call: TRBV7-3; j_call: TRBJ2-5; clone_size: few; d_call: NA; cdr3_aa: CASSTTASATQYF; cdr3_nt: TGTGCCAGCAGCACTACGGCGTCCGCGACCCAGTACTTC
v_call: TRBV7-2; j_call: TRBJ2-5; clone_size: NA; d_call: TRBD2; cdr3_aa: CASSFQASGFQETQYF; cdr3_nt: TGTGCCAGCAGCTTTCAGGCTAGCGGGTTCCAAGAGACCCAGTACTTC
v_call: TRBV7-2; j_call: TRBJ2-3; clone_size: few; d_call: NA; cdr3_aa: CASSLGDLPTDTQYF; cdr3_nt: TGTGCCAGCAGCTTAGGGGACCTCCCCACAGATACGCAGTATTTT
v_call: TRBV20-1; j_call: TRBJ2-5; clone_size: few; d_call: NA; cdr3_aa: CSARTPTYQETQYF; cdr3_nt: TGCAGTGCCCGGACTCCCACGTACCAAGAGACCCAGTACTTC
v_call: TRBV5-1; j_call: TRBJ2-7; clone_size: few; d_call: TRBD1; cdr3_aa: CASSWGTGAEQYF; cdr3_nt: TGCGCCAGCAGCTGGGGGACAGGGGCCGAGCAGTACTTC
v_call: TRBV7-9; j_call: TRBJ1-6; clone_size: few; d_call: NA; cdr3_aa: CASSLEQHNSPLHF; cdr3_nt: TGTGCCAGCAGCTTAGAACAGCATAATTCACCCCTCCACTTT
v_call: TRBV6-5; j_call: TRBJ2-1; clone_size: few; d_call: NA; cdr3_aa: CASKVGGAYNEQFF; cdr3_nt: TGTGCCAGCAAAGTGGGGGGCGCTTACAATGAGCAGTTCTTC
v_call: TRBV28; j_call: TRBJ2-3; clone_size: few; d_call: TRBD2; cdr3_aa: CASTMAGGLADTQYF; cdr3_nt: TGTGCCAGCACTATGGCGGGGGGGTTGGCAGATACGCAGTATTTT
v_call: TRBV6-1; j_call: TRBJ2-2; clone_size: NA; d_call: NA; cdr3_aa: CASGRSANTGELFF; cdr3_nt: TGTGCCAGTGGCAGGTCGGCGAACACCGGGGAGCTGTTTTTT
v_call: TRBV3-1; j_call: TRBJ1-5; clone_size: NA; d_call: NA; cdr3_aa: CASSQGGPTGNQPQHF; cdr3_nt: TGTGCCAGCAGCCAAGGTGGCCCGACTGGAAATCAGCCCCAGCATTTT